The next 17 T cell receptor beta chains were all read from a single sample in a study of a mutant IDH1 vaccine in newly diagnosed glioma. The time point was: week 35, safety follow-up. Every vaccination contained 300 ug of the mutant IDH1 20-mer peptide and was paired with topical imiquimod. Their recognized antigens are unknown. Only in-frame clones appear in the TCRdb table, and some are missing; sequencing was by immunoSEQ multiplex PCR. The profile covers about 50,000 clones, with around 84% appearing a single time and approximately 4.3% taken by the ten largest. This specimen was PBMCs, taken from a glioma patient whose treatment included an IDH1 peptide vaccine. Receptor source: a woman aged 18 to 35 with glioma.

The chain has TRBV10-3 and TRBJ1-1, with D perhaps matching TRBD1 (5 bases). V was cut by 10 bases and J by 3 bases, with 18 bases left in between. Germline values: CDR1 ENHRY, CDR2 SYGVKD. The CDR3 is made up of 14 amino acids. CDR3 in amino acids: CATGVKGKDTEAFF. The CDR3 DNA sequence: TGTGCCACCGGAGTTAAGGGGAAGGACACTGAAGCTTTCTTT.

The chain is built from TRBV2 and TRBJ2-1; D gene unclear. V lost 2 bases and J lost 14, with 10 bases in between. Germline assignment: CDR1 SNHLY and CDR2 FYNNEI. This CDR3 spans 11 amino acids. CDR3 protein: CASSESTREFF. In DNA form, the CDR3 reads TGTGCCAGCAGTGAATCGACTCGGGAGTTCTTC.

V is TRBV9 and J is TRBJ2-1, with 10 bases that match TRBD1. V shed 4 bases, J shed 2 bases, and the junction held 3 bases outside the gene matches. Germline lookup yields CDR1 SGDLS and CDR2 YYNGEE. This CDR3 has 15 residues. CDR3 sequence (DNA): TGTGCCAGCAGCCCCGGGACAGGGGCCTACAATGAGCAGTTCTTC. Translating gives CASSPGTGAYNEQFF.

Only one count was recorded for this clone. This sequence joins TRBV28 and TRBJ1-5, with D unclear. This CDR3 is built from 14 residues. Germline assignment: CDR1 MDHEN and CDR2 SYDVKM. Between the trimmed V and J ends, which lost 6 bases and 1 base, there was a span of 10 bases. The CDR3 protein is CASSLGGSNQPQHF. The CDR3 region has the DNA TGTGCCAGCAGCCTGGGAGGAAGCAATCAGCCCCAGCATTTT.

This clone was found once. The chain recombines TRBV5-4 with TRBJ2-7; D unclear. V lost 4 bases to trimming and J lost 6 bases, with 14 bases between them. Per germline, CDR1 SGHNT and CDR2 YYREEE (reference sequence). The CDR3 length is 13 residues. CDR3 residues: CASSPIGPREQYF. In DNA, the CDR3 is TGTGCCAGCAGCCCTATCGGTCCTCGCGAGCAGTACTTC.

This clone was seen just once. The chain employs TRBV5-1 and TRBJ2-7, with D possibly being TRBD1 or TRBD2 (5 bases each). This CDR3 is 16 amino acids long. Trimming pared 4 bases from V and 3 bases from J, leaving 20 bases between. From germline, CDR1 is SGHRS and CDR2 YFSETQ. In DNA, the CDR3 is TGCGCCAGCAGCCTGGCATGGGGACGGTCCGACTACGAGCAGTACTTC. Its translation: CASSLAWGRSDYEQYF.

The CDR3 DNA is TGCGCCAGCAGCCGCGCTCAGGGAGGTACTGAAGCTTTCTTT. The encoded protein is CASSRAQGGTEAFF. The chain is built from TRBV4-1 and TRBJ1-1; a possible D gene is TRBD1 (5 bases). V was shortened by 4 bases and J by 5 bases, with 14 bases between the two germline ends. This CDR3 is built from 14 residues. Germline CDR1 is MGHRA and CDR2 is YSYEKL.

This chain links TRBV7-9 with TRBJ2-7; possible D gene TRBD2, 5 bases. The CDR3 sequence is 14 residues long. V lost 6 bases to trimming and J lost 3 bases, with 15 bases between them. Germline-derived CDR1 and CDR2 are SEHNR and FQNEAQ (reference sequence). CDR3 DNA: TGTGCCAGCAGTCCACCCTCTGAGGGCTACGAGCAGTACTTC. Encoded protein: CASSPPSEGYEQYF.

The rearrangement joins TRBV11-2 to TRBJ2-7; D is ambiguous. V was pared by 3 bases and J by 3 bases, with 9 bases between. There are 13 residues in the CDR3. In germline, CDR1 is SGHAT, CDR2 FQNNGV. The CDR3 nucleotides are TGTGCCAGCAGCTTCAACGTCCTCTACGAGCAGTACTTC. Translating it yields CASSFNVLYEQYF.

This chain joins TRBV5-6 and TRBJ1-5, with D maybe TRBD1 (6 bases). V shed 0 bases and J shed 2 bases, with 15 bases lying between them. CDR1 is SGHDT, CDR2 YYEEEE, per germline. This CDR3 has 17 residues. The CDR3 protein is CASSLAVGGSGNQPQHF. The CDR3 bases are TGTGCCAGCAGCTTGGCCGTAGGGGGGTCTGGCAATCAGCCCCAGCATTTT.

This clone was counted a single time. Compared with germline, one end of the junction differs, possibly owing to a read error. The gene calls are TRBV6-1 and TRBJ1-2, with 8 bases aligning to TRBD1. The CDR3 has 14 amino acids. Germline V CDR1 and CDR2: MNHNS, SASEGT. DNA of the CDR3: TGTGCCAGCACTGAATACCGACAGGGGATGAGCTACACCTTC. Protein sequence: CASTEYRQGMSYTF.

This clone was seen once. In nucleotides, the CDR3 is TGCGCCAGCAGCCCCTCCCCCGACAGGTTCAGATCTGGGGCCAACGTCCTGACTTTC. As protein: CASSPSPDRFRSGANVLTF. The rearrangement joins TRBV4-1 to TRBJ2-6, with D possibly matching TRBD1 (6 bases). CDR3 length: 19 amino acids. Germline-derived CDR1 and CDR2 are MGHRA and YSYEKL. The V gene lost 4 bases and the J gene lost 1 base, with 20 bases spanning the gap.

The rearrangement joins TRBV2 to TRBJ2-3; possibly TRBD1 or TRBD2 for D (5 bases each). This CDR3 is built from 17 residues. Germline CDR1 SNHLY, CDR2 FYNNEI. The ends were cut back, 1 base at V and 1 base at J, with 15 bases in the middle. The CDR3 here is CASSEGVAGARTDTQYF. DNA of the CDR3: TGTGCCAGCAGTGAAGGAGTCGCCGGGGCTCGCACAGATACGCAGTATTTT.

This rearrangement joins TRBV5-1 to TRBJ1-2, with a tentative D call TRBD1 (5 bases). Germline V CDR1 and CDR2: SGHRS, YFSETQ. CDR3 length equals 17 residues. Trimming removed 2 bases from V and 3 bases from J, with 20 bases in between. CDR3 sequence: CASSLLHGGTTDYGYTF. The DNA of the CDR3 is TGCGCCAGCAGCTTACTCCATGGGGGTACCACGGACTATGGCTACACCTTC.

The chain recombines TRBV29-1 with TRBJ1-2, with no clear D. Trimming cost V 5 bases and J 4 bases, with 14 bases left between them. CDR3 length: 13 amino acids. The germline V gene has CDR1 SQVTM and CDR2 ANQGSEA. The CDR3 DNA sequence: TGCAGCGTTATTGTGGCAGGCCCCTATGGCTACACCTTC. Protein product: CSVIVAGPYGYTF.

The gene calls are TRBV6-6 and TRBJ2-7; TRBD2 matches at 8 bases. Germline V gene lookup returns CDR1 MNHNY and CDR2 SVGAGI (reference sequence). After removal of 4 bases from V and 3 bases from J, the junction contained 8 bases not matched to a gene. The CDR3 extends over 15 amino acids. CDR3 bases: TGTGCCAGCAGTTCCGCGGGGGGCGTCATCTACGAGCAGTACTTC. This encodes CASSSAGGVIYEQYF.

The chain links TRBV2 to TRBJ2-7, with no clear D. The V end lost 6 bases, the J end lost 1 base, and 13 bases lay between the germline ends. Germline CDR1 and CDR2: SNHLY and FYNNEI. This CDR3 spans 14 amino acids. CDR3 residues: CASRAPSQSYEQYF. CDR3 in DNA: TGTGCCAGCAGGGCCCCCTCTCAATCCTACGAGCAGTACTTC.